The 20 T cell receptor beta chains below were found in one sample sequenced in a study of blood T cell repertoires in COVID-19. Using immunoSEQ multiplex PCR, the repertoire was profiled, and TCRdb retains in-frame clones only, with some absent. Of about 310,000 clones detected, 75% to 90% appear once; the ten largest clones hold over 8%. Sequenced: PBMCs or T cells enriched from blood (not recorded which). The source of these receptors is a woman in her forties who had recovered from COVID-19.

This chain links TRBV29-1 with TRBJ2-1; D perhaps matches TRBD1 (6 bases). The germline CDR1 and CDR2 sequences are SQVTM and ANQGSEA. The CDR3 loop spans 15 amino acids. V dropped 5 bases and J dropped 4 bases, with 18 bases sitting between them. In DNA form, the CDR3 reads TGCAGCGTTATATGGGGGCTTAATTCTTACAATGAGCAGTTCTTC. Amino acids: CSVIWGLNSYNEQFF.

The chain uses TRBV10-3 and TRBJ2-1, with 7 bases that match TRBD1. CDR3 size: 13 residues. The germline CDR1 and CDR2 sequences are ENHRY and SYGVKD. V was clipped by 6 bases and J by 4 bases; unmatched bases: 3. DNA of the CDR3: TGTGCCATCAGGACAGGGTTTTACAATGAGCAGTTCTTC. It translates to CAIRTGFYNEQFF.

The chain recombines TRBV7-8 with TRBJ2-1; TRBD2 matches 16 bases. Germline-derived CDR1 and CDR2 are SGHVS and FQNEAQ. V dropped 5 bases and J dropped 4; count of bases not matched to a gene: 5. The CDR3 covers 17 residues. The CDR3: CASSPGTSGRVYNEQFF. The CDR3 bases are TGTGCCAGCAGCCCGGGGACTAGCGGGAGGGTTTACAATGAGCAGTTCTTC.

The rearrangement links TRBV28 to TRBJ2-7, with D maybe TRBD2 (5 bases). From germline, CDR1 is MDHEN and CDR2 SYDVKM. Deletions cut 3 bases from V and 5 bases from J, with 8 bases between. The CDR3 totals 12 residues. The CDR3 spells CASSLMRDEQYF. DNA for the CDR3: TGTGCCAGCAGTTTGATGAGGGACGAGCAGTACTTC.

This rearrangement joins TRBV5-1 to TRBJ2-3; 10 bases are a match to TRBD1. Trimming took 4 bases from V and 5 from J; bases not matched to a gene: 10. In germline, CDR1 is SGHRS, CDR2 YFSETQ. The CDR3 is made up of 16 amino acids. The CDR3 bases are TGCGCCAGCAGCCTTACCGGGACAGGGGCGGTAGATACGCAGTATTTT. Protein sequence: CASSLTGTGAVDTQYF.

V usage is TRBV6-6 and J usage is TRBJ2-7; 9 bases match TRBD1. Looked up from germline, CDR1 is MNHNY and CDR2 is SVGAGI (reference sequence). CDR3 size: 15 residues. The junction had 9 bases not matched to a gene; V was cut back by 2 bases and J by 7 bases. CDR3 region: CASSYAGQGFGEQYF. In DNA, the CDR3 is TGTGCCAGCAGTTACGCGGGACAGGGCTTCGGGGAGCAGTACTTC.

This clone was counted a single time. The chain is built from TRBV7-3 and TRBJ2-5; 8 positions agree with TRBD2. V trimming: 5 bases; J trimming: 1 base; junction bases outside the gene matches: 6. CDR1 is SGHTA and CDR2 is FQGTGA in the germline V gene. This CDR3 contains 15 residues. The CDR3 region has the DNA TGTGCCAGCAGCCGAGGGCGGGGGGTCCAAGAGACCCAGTACTTC. Its protein is CASSRGRGVQETQYF.

This clone is a singleton in its sample. The chain recombines TRBV3-1 (or the pseudogene TRBV3-2) with TRBJ1-1; 7 bases map to TRBD1. This CDR3 is 14 amino acids long. Germline CDR1 is LGHDT and CDR2 is YNNKEL (reference sequence). V trimming: 2 bases; J trimming: 11 bases; junction bases outside the gene matches: 11. The DNA for the CDR3 is TGTGCCAGCAGCCAAAGTTTAACAGGGGAGGACGCTTTCTTT. It yields the protein CASSQSLTGEDAFF.

This sequence joins TRBV30 and TRBJ2-7; TRBD1 matches 11 bases. The germline V gene has CDR1 GTSNPN and CDR2 SVGIG (reference sequence). Unmatched junction bases numbered 7, after V lost 5 bases and J lost 7 bases. This CDR3 has 13 amino acids. The CDR3 region is CAWGPGQGVEQYF. The CDR3 nucleotides read TGTGCCTGGGGACCGGGACAGGGGGTTGAGCAGTACTTC.

This rearrangement joins TRBV6-5 to TRBJ2-7; no clear D gene. V was shortened by 4 bases and J by 0 bases, with 13 bases between the two germline ends. The CDR3 is 15 amino acids. Per the germline V gene, CDR1 is MNHEY and CDR2 is SVGAGI. The chain's CDR3 is CASSSWAQSSYEQYF. The CDR3 DNA sequence: TGTGCCAGCAGTTCCTGGGCCCAGAGCTCCTACGAGCAGTACTTC.

This chain connects TRBV7-8 to TRBJ2-7; 8 bases align to TRBD1. CDR3 length: 17 amino acids. J gave up 3 bases and V 2 bases, and 12 bases lay outside the gene matches. Germline assignment: CDR1 SGHVS and CDR2 FQNEAQ. The CDR3 DNA reads TGTGCCAGCAGCTTAAGGGTAGGGGCAGGGGGCGTCTACGAGCAGTACTTC. Translated, it gives CASSLRVGAGGVYEQYF. The whole variable domain, remainder taken from reference TRBV7-8 and TRBJ2-7, is GAGVSQSPRYKVAKRGQDVALRCDPISGHVSLFWYQQALGQGPEFLTYFQNEAQLDKSGLPSDRFFAERPEGSVSTLKIQRTQQEDSAVYLCASSLRVGAGGVYEQYFGPGTRLTVT.

The rearrangement uses TRBV27 and TRBJ2-7; 14 nucleotides align to TRBD2. V was pared by 1 base and J by 5 bases, with 10 bases of the junction left unmatched. The CDR3 is made up of 18 amino acids. The germline V gene has CDR1 MNHEY and CDR2 SMNVEV (reference sequence). This CDR3 is CASSLLPGLAGVGDEQYF. Written as DNA, the CDR3 is TGTGCCAGCAGTTTATTACCGGGACTAGCGGGAGTGGGCGACGAGCAGTACTTC.

V is TRBV27 and J is TRBJ2-5; 7 nucleotides align to TRBD2. The CDR3 loop spans 13 amino acids. Trimming cost V 6 bases and J 5 bases; bases outside gene matches: 6. Germline CDR1 reads MNHEY; CDR2 reads SMNVEV (reference sequence). CDR3 residues: CASRPWGGETQYF. CDR3 nucleotides: TGTGCCAGCAGGCCCTGGGGGGGGGAGACCCAGTACTTC.

The chain joins TRBV24-1 to TRBJ2-2; 10 nucleotides match TRBD2. The CDR3 spans 17 residues. Germline-derived CDR1 and CDR2 are KGHDR and SFDVKD. J was trimmed by 4 bases and V by 0 bases; bases with no gene match: 4. CDR3: CATSDLASGGITGELFF. DNA of the CDR3: TGTGCCACCAGTGATTTGGCTAGCGGGGGAATCACCGGGGAGCTGTTTTTT.

The chain recombines TRBV4-3 with TRBJ2-2, with a weak D call TRBD1 (6 bases). Germline V gene lookup returns CDR1 LGHNA and CDR2 YSLEER. With 0 bases removed from V and 4 bases from J, the gap between germline ends came to 12 bases. CDR3 length equals 16 residues. The chain's CDR3 is CASSQDRGLATGELFF. CDR3 in DNA: TGCGCCAGCAGCCAAGATAGGGGGTTGGCCACCGGGGAGCTGTTTTTT.

The chain links TRBV19 to TRBJ1-1, with 7 bases that match TRBD1. J lost 2 bases, V lost 5 bases, and 5 bases had no gene match. CDR1 is LNHDA and CDR2 is SQIVND in the germline V gene (reference sequence). The CDR3 contains 14 residues. CDR3 region: CASSLGTVNTEAFF. The CDR3, as DNA: TGTGCCAGTAGTCTCGGGACAGTTAACACTGAAGCTTTCTTT.

This sequence joins TRBV6-2 or TRBV6-3 and TRBJ1-1; TRBD1 might be the D (6 bases). Trimming pared 4 bases from V and 1 base from J, leaving 10 bases between. From germline, CDR1 is MNHEY and CDR2 SVGEGT. The CDR3 consists of 14 residues. The CDR3 is CASSSQQGNTEAFF. The CDR3 region has the DNA TGTGCCAGCAGTTCCCAACAGGGGAACACTGAAGCTTTCTTT.

The chain has TRBV6-5 and TRBJ2-7; D is possibly TRBD1 (6 bases). Between the trimmed V and J ends, which lost 2 bases and 3 bases, there was a span of 8 bases. CDR1 and CDR2 from the germline V gene are MNHEY and SVGAGI. The CDR3 totals 13 residues. The CDR3 sequence is CASSYAGVYEQYF. In nucleotides, the CDR3 is TGTGCCAGCAGTTACGCAGGGGTCTACGAGCAGTACTTC.

The chain carries TRBV11-2 and TRBJ2-1, with D perhaps TRBD1 (5 bases). This CDR3 region has 14 residues. V lost 4 bases, J lost 8 bases, and 15 bases lay in between. Per the germline V gene, CDR1 is SGHAT and CDR2 is FQNNGV. In nucleotides, the CDR3 is TGTGCCAGCAGCTCCGGACCGTGGGGCCATGAGCAGTTCTTC. This encodes CASSSGPWGHEQFF.

The genes are TRBV25-1 and TRBJ2-7, with 11 positions matching TRBD1. The CDR3 covers 17 residues. The junction had 12 bases not matched to a gene; V was cut back by 1 base and J by 7 bases. The V gene's germline CDR1 is MGHDK and CDR2 SYGVNS. The CDR3 sequence is CASSEWGQGETRREQYF. CDR3 nucleotides: TGTGCCAGCAGTGAATGGGGACAGGGGGAAACTAGACGGGAGCAGTACTTC.